This T cell receptor (beta chain) was captured in a study of T cell repertoires in cytomegalovirus infection. Study details: It was the public TCR beta signatures that indicated both CMV infection and matching HLA type. Overall study findings and caveats: Carriers of CMV plus the relevant HLA were identified by cumulative public TCR beta family frequency. HLA-C-restricted CMV-specific TCR beta clonotypes were dominant in the ex vivo response.

The CDR3 contains 15 residues. V shed 1 base and J 4 bases; nucleotides not matched to a gene: 5. Germline V CDR1 and CDR2: SGHVS, FQNEAQ. There are a few counts of this clonotype. Antigen specificity is unknown. A single record per CDR3 protein comes from TCRdb applying MiXCR to the reads. Of more than 500,000 distinct CDR3 sequences in the sample, more than 15% are singletons; the top ten hold 24%. The sample comprised CD8+ T cells from PBMCs. The clonotype was recovered from a human donor in good health (CMV status not recorded). Some clones in this sample may be carry-over from other donors' samples. This chain connects TRBV7-8 to TRBJ1-2; 8 nucleotides line up with TRBD1. This CDR3 is CASSLGAGGAYGYTF. DNA of the CDR3: TGTGCCAGCAGCTTAGGTGCAGGGGGCGCCTATGGCTACACCTTC.